These 18 T cell receptor beta chains share one sample of origin, sequenced in a study of blood T cell repertoires in COVID-19. Repertoires were generated with immunoSEQ multiplex PCR, while TCRdb's copy carries only in-frame clones and drops some. The repertoire holds almost 300,000 clones, with just under 90% as singletons. The source material was peripheral blood. The source of these receptors is a woman aged 30 to 39 with COVID-19, enrolled during active disease.

CDR3 sequence: CASSSGRNPNEKLFF. As DNA, the CDR3 is TGTGCCAGCAGTTCAGGGCGGAATCCTAATGAAAAACTGTTTTTT. The rearrangement links TRBV27 to TRBJ1-4; a weak D match, TRBD1 (5 bases). The CDR3 is 15 amino acids. CDR1 MNHEY and CDR2 SMNVEV come from the germline V gene (reference sequence). V was clipped by 4 bases and J by 3 bases, with 12 bases between them.

Points on this clone: The sample has other DNA sequences that encode this CDR3 too. CDR3 amino acids: CASSSEYEQYF. The CDR3 DNA reads as TGTGCCAGCAGCTCTGAGTACGAGCAGTACTTC. The chain combines TRBV28 with TRBJ2-7, with D unclear. V lost 6 bases and J lost 4, with 7 bases in between. Germline V gene sequence: CDR1 MDHEN, CDR2 SYDVKM. The CDR3 length is 11 residues.

This clone was found once. The V call is TRBV30, the J call TRBJ2-1, with 7 bases that match TRBD1. This CDR3 has 13 residues. J lost 5 bases, V lost 1 base, and 2 bases had no gene match. Germline V gene sequence: CDR1 GTSNPN, CDR2 SVGIG (reference sequence). The CDR3 DNA follows: TGTGCCTGGAGTGGGGACAGTCACAATGAGCAGTTCTTC. Translation gives CAWSGDSHNEQFF.

V is TRBV2 and J is TRBJ2-5; D possibly corresponds to TRBD1 (6 bases). Germline V gives CDR1 SNHLY, CDR2 FYNNEI. V was pared by 6 bases and J by 2 bases, with 22 bases between. The CDR3 length is 17 residues. The CDR3 is CASRSQGRAPPQETQYF. The CDR3, as DNA: TGTGCCAGCAGATCACAGGGTAGGGCCCCCCCTCAAGAGACCCAGTACTTC.

The rearrangement joins TRBV25-1 to TRBJ2-5, with a tentative D call TRBD1 (6 bases). This CDR3 has 14 residues. Trimming shortened V by 6 bases and J by 4 bases, and 15 bases separated the two germline ends. Germline lookup yields CDR1 MGHDK and CDR2 SYGVNS. The CDR3 protein is CASRSRGAGETQYF. Here the CDR3 DNA reads TGTGCCAGCAGGTCCAGGGGTGCGGGAGAGACCCAGTACTTC. Full variable domain (outside the CDR3, taken from reference TRBV25-1 and TRBJ2-5): EADIYQTPRYLVIGTGKKITLECSQTMGHDKMYWYQQDPGMELHLIHYSYGVNSTEKGDLSSESTVSRIRTEHFPLTLESARPSHTSQYLCASRSRGAGETQYFGPGTRLLVL.

The rearrangement joins TRBV20-1 to TRBJ2-5; tentative D call: TRBD2 (6 bases). The germline gives CDR1 DFQATT, CDR2 SNEGSKA (reference sequence). This CDR3 contains 14 residues. V was trimmed by 3 bases and J by 0 bases, leaving 11 bases between them. CDR3 in amino acids: CSASRGIYQETQYF. The CDR3 region has the DNA TGCAGTGCTAGTCGGGGGATATACCAAGAGACCCAGTACTTC.

The rearrangement uses TRBV7-8 and TRBJ1-1; 8 positions match TRBD1. Trimming at V came to 2 bases and at J to 7 bases, leaving 3 bases not matched to a gene. Per germline, CDR1 SGHVS and CDR2 FQNEAQ. The CDR3 extends over 13 amino acids. The CDR3 is CASSLYRGDEAFF. The CDR3, as DNA: TGTGCCAGCAGCTTATACAGGGGGGATGAAGCTTTCTTT.

The CDR3 DNA reads as TGTGCCAGCAGCTTGGGGGACAGGCGGAACACTGAAGCTTTCTTT. Protein product: CASSLGDRRNTEAFF. The V gene is TRBV5-6, the J gene TRBJ1-1; 8 bases are shared with TRBD1. The V segment lost 0 bases and the J segment 1 base; nucleotides outside the gene matches: 2. Germline CDR1 is SGHDT and CDR2 is YYEEEE. This CDR3 comprises 15 residues.

CDR3 residues: CASSLVTNRGRAGTQYF. Here the CDR3 DNA reads TGTGCCAGCAGCTTAGTTACGAACAGGGGGCGGGCTGGGACCCAGTACTTC. The rearrangement links TRBV11-3 to TRBJ2-5, with 9 bases that match TRBD1. Trimming cost V 1 base and J 7 bases; bases outside gene matches: 13. Germline V gene data show CDR1 as SGHNT and CDR2 as YENEEA. The CDR3 length is 17 residues.

The V gene is TRBV5-6, the J gene TRBJ1-2, with 8 bases lining up with TRBD1. The trim removed 0 bases at V and 3 bases at J, leaving 13 bases unmatched. Germline CDR1 reads SGHDT; CDR2 reads YYEEEE. This CDR3 region has 18 residues. Written as DNA, the CDR3 is TGTGCCAGCAGCTTGGCCGCGGACAGGGAAGGACGGTACTATGGCTACACCTTC. Its translation is CASSLAADREGRYYGYTF. The entire variable domain, with the rest obtained from reference TRBV5-6 and TRBJ1-2, is as follows: DAGVTQSPTHLIKTRGQQVTLRCSPKSGHDTVSWYQQALGQGPQFIFQYYEEEERQRGNFPDRFSGHQFPNYSSELNVNALLLGDSALYLCASSLAADREGRYYGYTFGSGTRLTVV.

The genes are TRBV19 and TRBJ1-5; perhaps TRBD1 as D (5 bases). Deletions cut 2 bases from V and 4 bases from J, with 9 bases between. Per germline, CDR1 LNHDA and CDR2 SQIVND (reference sequence). This CDR3 is 14 amino acids long. CDR3 bases: TGTGCCAGTAGTATACAGGGTGGGAATCAGCCCCAGCATTTT. This sequence encodes CASSIQGGNQPQHF.

V usage is TRBV18 and J usage is TRBJ2-1, with 12 nucleotides matching TRBD2. Germline trimming cut 3 bases from V and 5 bases from J; bases unmatched to any gene: 5. The CDR3 has 16 amino acids. Germline V gene data show CDR1 as KGHSH and CDR2 as LQKENI. Here the CDR3 DNA reads TGTGCCAGCTCACCCACACTAGCGGGGGGTGACAATGAGCAGTTCTTC. Encoded protein: CASSPTLAGGDNEQFF.

The rearrangement links TRBV6-1 to TRBJ2-1; no reliable D call. Per germline, CDR1 MNHNS and CDR2 SASEGT. CDR3 length: 12 residues. V lost 3 bases and J 4 bases, leaving 4 bases between the germline ends. The CDR3 loop is CASSDSYNEQFF. DNA for the CDR3: TGTGCCAGCAGTGACAGTTACAATGAGCAGTTCTTC.

The chain links TRBV4-2 to TRBJ1-2; D remains ambiguous. CDR1 and CDR2 from the germline V gene are LGHNA and YNFKEQ. V was trimmed by 0 bases and J by 4 bases, leaving 9 bases between them. This CDR3 contains 14 residues. CDR3 loop: CASSQEAEIYGYTF. The DNA for the CDR3 is TGTGCCAGCAGCCAAGAGGCGGAAATCTATGGCTACACCTTC.

This clone occurred a few times. The chain has TRBV4-2 and TRBJ2-1; TRBD2 matches at 9 bases. CDR3 length equals 14 residues. Germline assignment: CDR1 LGHNA and CDR2 YNFKEQ. Losses at the gene ends were 4 bases for V and 7 bases for J; bases not matched to a gene: 5. CDR3: CASSPSGEGNEQFF. CDR3 DNA sequence: TGTGCCAGCAGCCCTAGCGGGGAGGGAAATGAGCAGTTCTTC.

The rearrangement links TRBV2 to TRBJ1-4; D is unclear. The length of the CDR3 is 11 residues. V lost 3 bases and J 8 bases, leaving 4 bases between the germline ends. Germline V gene data show CDR1 as SNHLY and CDR2 as FYNNEI. CDR3 in amino acids: CASSETEKLFF. CDR3 nucleotides: TGTGCCAGCAGTGAGACAGAAAAACTGTTTTTT.

V gene TRBV7-5 combines with J gene TRBJ2-5; the table names TRBD2, a call not compared with the DNA. TRBV7-5 counts as a pseudogene. CDR3 length: 14 amino acids. For the CDR3, the DNA is TGTGTCAGAAGCCTAGCCCCTCTCTACGGGACCCAGTACTTC. This translates into CVRSLAPLYGTQYF.

The V call is TRBV2, the J call TRBJ1-3; D gene unclear. Trimming removed 6 bases from V and 0 bases from J, with 6 bases in between. The CDR3 is 13 amino acids. The germline gives CDR1 SNHLY, CDR2 FYNNEI. CDR3: CASSPSSGNTIYF. CDR3 DNA: TGTGCCAGCAGCCCATCCTCTGGAAACACCATATATTTT.